These 15 T cell receptor beta chains originate from one sample sequenced in a study of OX40 agonist ivuxolimab in advanced cancers. Repertoires were generated with immunoSEQ multiplex PCR, while TCRdb's copy carries only in-frame clones and drops some. The sample lists 40,000 or so clones; approximately 90% were seen once. The source material was CD4+ or CD8+ T cells sorted from blood, sampled in a trial of the OX40 agonist ivuxolimab. Receptors were obtained from an adult with an advanced solid tumor such as melanoma, head and neck, liver or kidney cancer.

The chain carries TRBV18 and TRBJ2-7; no clear D. Germline V gives CDR1 KGHSH, CDR2 LQKENI. Trimming stripped 4 bases from V and 6 bases from J, with 16 bases between. CDR3 size: 14 residues. CDR3 residues: CASSLGLGHGEQYF. CDR3 nucleotide sequence: TGTGCCAGCTCACTTGGCTTAGGGCACGGCGAGCAGTACTTC.

This clone has just a few counts. At one of its ends the junction is not consistent with the germline gene, which may arise from a read error. This rearrangement joins TRBV7-7 to TRBJ2-7; D not certain. Looked up from germline, CDR1 is SSHAT and CDR2 is FNYEAQ (reference sequence). CDR3 size: 12 residues. The CDR3 region is CASSLGSGPLYF. The CDR3 nucleotides are TGTGCTAGCAGCTTGGGGTCGGGCCCCCTATACTTC. Full variable domain (outside the CDR3, taken from reference TRBV7-7 and TRBJ2-7): GAGVSQSPRYKVTKRGQDVTLRCDPISSHATLYWYQQALGQGPEFLTYFNYEAQPDKSGLPSDRFSAERPEGSISTLTIQRTEQRDSAMYRCASSLGSGPLYFGPGTRLTVT.

This clone is a singleton in its sample. The chain couples TRBV7-9 to TRBJ1-5; D call uncertain. V lost 4 bases to trimming and J lost 7 bases, with 8 bases between them. Germline values: CDR1 SEHNR, CDR2 FQNEAQ (reference sequence). This CDR3 comprises 12 residues. The CDR3 here is CASSSGEQPQHF. DNA for the CDR3: TGTGCCAGCAGCTCCGGAGAACAGCCCCAGCATTTT.

The chain uses TRBV27 and TRBJ2-1; 8 bases agree with TRBD2. CDR3 length: 15 amino acids. J lost 6 bases, V lost 4 bases, and 8 bases had no gene match. Germline CDR1 MNHEY, CDR2 SMNVEV (reference sequence). This CDR3 is CASSYTGGPRNEQFF. Written as DNA, the CDR3 is TGTGCCAGCAGTTATACGGGAGGGCCCCGCAATGAGCAGTTCTTC.

CDR3 DNA: TGTGCCAGCAGCCTGAGGACTAGCGGGAGTCCCGGGGAGCTGTTTTTT. Its protein product is CASSLRTSGSPGELFF. The V and J genes are TRBV5-6 and TRBJ2-2, with 13 positions matching TRBD2. J was trimmed by 6 bases and V by 4 bases; bases with no gene match: 6. This CDR3 spans 16 amino acids. Germline V CDR1 and CDR2: SGHDT, YYEEEE.

As for this clone: Its ends do not fully match the called genes, so a read error is possible. This chain links TRBV5-4 with TRBJ2-7; D perhaps matches TRBD2 (5 bases). The CDR3 extends over 15 amino acids. CDR1 and CDR2 from the germline V gene are SGHNT and YYREEE (reference sequence). This CDR3 reads CASSLGSGVSYEQHF. In DNA form, the CDR3 reads TGTGCCAGCAGCTTGGGGAGCGGAGTGAGCTACGAGCAGCACTTC. The full variable domain, rest sourced from reference TRBV5-4 and TRBJ2-7, is ETGVTQSPTHLIKTRGQQVTLRCSSQSGHNTVSWYQQALGQGPQFIFQYYREEENGRGNFPPRFSGLQFPNYSSELNVNALELDDSALYLCASSLGSGVSYEQHFGPGTRLTVT.

This chain links TRBV21-1 with TRBJ1-1; the table assigns TRBD1, which was not confirmed against the DNA. TRBV21-1 is classified as a pseudogene. The CDR3 totals 15 residues. The CDR3 DNA reads as TGTGCCAGCAGCAAAAGGAGCAGGGGAAACACTGAAGCTTTCTTT. Translating it yields CASSKRSRGNTEAFF.

This sequence joins TRBV28 and TRBJ1-5; 7 bases fit TRBD1. Germline V CDR1 and CDR2: MDHEN, SYDVKM. The trim removed 6 bases at V and 0 bases at J, leaving 5 bases unmatched. The CDR3 sequence is 15 residues long. The CDR3 is CASRRDSHSNQPQHF. The DNA of the CDR3 is TGTGCCAGCAGGCGGGACAGCCATAGCAATCAGCCCCAGCATTTT.

In DNA, the CDR3 is TGTGCCAGCAGTTTACCGCAGAGTAGCGGAGATCAAGAGACCCAGTACTTC. Translated: CASSLPQSSGDQETQYF. The chain links TRBV28 to TRBJ2-5, with D possibly being TRBD2 (6 bases). Germline-derived CDR1 and CDR2 are MDHEN and SYDVKM. The CDR3 totals 17 residues. Trimming shortened V by 2 bases and J by 2 bases, and 18 bases separated the two germline ends. Full variable domain (remainder filled in from reference TRBV28 and TRBJ2-5): DVKVTQSSRYLVKRTGEKVFLECVQDMDHENMFWYRQDPGLGLRLIYFSYDVKMKEKGDIPEGYSVSREKKERFSLILESASTNQTSMYLCASSLPQSSGDQETQYFGPGTRLLVL.

The chain recombines TRBV5-4 with TRBJ2-7; 11 nucleotides agree with TRBD2. The CDR3 covers 14 residues. Looked up from germline, CDR1 is SGHNT and CDR2 is YYREEE (reference sequence). Unmatched junction bases numbered 2, after V lost 3 bases and J lost 3 bases. In nucleotides, the CDR3 is TGTGCCAGCAGCTCTGGGACTAGCGGCTACGAGCAGTACTTC. This sequence encodes CASSSGTSGYEQYF.

The chain carries TRBV6-6 and TRBJ1-1; D is unclear. Germline CDR1 MNHNY, CDR2 SVGAGI (reference sequence). V was cut by 7 bases and J by 7 bases, with 16 bases left in between. The CDR3 has 13 residues. In DNA form, the CDR3 reads TGTGCCAGCACCCCGGCGGCTCGGCGTGAAGCTTTCTTT. Translated, it gives CASTPAARREAFF.

The chain links TRBV28 to TRBJ1-4; 9 bases match TRBD1. Trimming removed 5 bases from V and 10 bases from J; junction bases left unmatched: 8. Germline assignment: CDR1 MDHEN and CDR2 SYDVKM. The CDR3 contains 14 residues. CDR3 amino acids: CASSRTGDDGKLFF. The CDR3, as DNA: TGTGCCAGCAGTAGGACAGGGGATGATGGAAAACTGTTTTTT.

The sample holds one count of this clone. The genes are TRBV2 and TRBJ2-7; 7 bases are a match to TRBD1. The V gene's germline CDR1 is SNHLY and CDR2 FYNNEI. V lost 6 bases, J lost 0 bases, and 8 bases stayed unmatched. This CDR3 is built from 15 residues. The CDR3 DNA is TGTGCCAGCAGGGGAGCCGGGACAGCCTCCTACGAGCAGTACTTC. The encoded protein is CASRGAGTASYEQYF.

This clone occurred once. CDR3 DNA sequence: TGCGCCAGCAGCGCGGGAAGCTACGAGCAGTACTTC. Translated, it gives CASSAGSYEQYF. The chain joins TRBV5-1 to TRBJ2-7; TRBD2 might be the D (6 bases). This CDR3 has 12 amino acids. V lost 4 bases and J lost 3, with 8 bases in between. Germline assignment: CDR1 SGHRS and CDR2 YFSETQ. Full variable domain (rest looked up from reference TRBV5-1 and TRBJ2-7): KAGVTQTPRYLIKTRGQQVTLSCSPISGHRSVSWYQQTPGQGLQFLFEYFSETQRNKGNFPGRFSGRQFSNSRSEMNVSTLELGDSALYLCASSAGSYEQYFGPGTRLTVT.

J is TRBJ2-5 and V is TRBV5-1; D is possibly TRBD1 or TRBD2 (5 bases each). The ends were cut back, 0 bases at V and 5 bases at J, with 11 bases in the middle. Per the germline V gene, CDR1 is SGHRS and CDR2 is YFSETQ. This CDR3 is built from 14 residues. CDR3 in amino acids: CASSLAPGRETQYF. In DNA, the CDR3 is TGCGCCAGCAGCTTGGCTCCGGGGCGGGAGACCCAGTACTTC.